This T cell receptor (beta chain) originates from a study of graft-versus-host responses after intestinal transplantation. General study results and limits: The marrow of recipients harbored GvH clones, and ileum or blood showed some of them first.

Only in-frame clones appear in the TCRdb table, and some are missing; sequencing was by immunoSEQ multiplex PCR. The repertoire has fewer than 110,000 clones, roughly 87% of them found once; the top ten carry less than 0.8%. This clone was found a few times. Its specificity is unknown. The specimen was unstimulated CD4+ T cells sorted from spleen or lymph node cells, collected before transplant. The source is a human donor who was the organ donor for an intestinal transplant.

The chain's CDR3 is CASSLAEEYEQYF. The CDR3 bases are TGTGCCAGCAGCTTAGCGGAGGAATACGAGCAGTACTTC. V is TRBV7-7 and J is TRBJ2-7; possibly TRBD2 for D (5 bases). CDR1 is SSHAT and CDR2 is FNYEAQ in the germline V gene (reference sequence). V dropped 0 bases and J dropped 4 bases, with 7 bases sitting between them. The CDR3 extends over 13 amino acids.